The present T cell receptor (beta chain) was sequenced within a study of T-cell memory formation after mild COVID-19. On the study more broadly: TCR clusters largely stayed donor specific. General observations from the study: Contracting clones from day 15 to 85 had balanced CD4/CD8; later expanders favoured CD4+.

This clonotype was counted ten times or more. Its target is unknown. A single record per CDR3 protein comes from TCRdb applying MiXCR to the 5' RACE reads. The sample holds roughly 130,000 distinct CDR3 sequences, about 5.9% seen once. CDR3 length: 12 amino acids. The germline CDR1 and CDR2 sequences are MNHEY and SVGEGT. The V and J ends lost 6 bases and 12 bases respectively, with 16 bases between them. This clonotype was sampled from an adult woman who had mild COVID-19 (a few samples of this study predate the infection). Cell type and time point are not known. The rearrangement links TRBV6-2 or TRBV6-3 to TRBJ2-3; D may be TRBD1 or TRBD2 (5 bases each). Sequences were obtained from PBMCs or a T cell subset sorted from them (not recorded which). Here the CDR3 reads CASSLGTAPQYF. CDR3 nucleotide sequence: TGTGCCAGCAGCCTCGGGACGGCGCCCCAGTATTTT.